The source of this T cell receptor beta chain is a study of Graves' ophthalmopathy and Graves' hyperthyroidism. In the study overall: No treatment had been given when peripheral blood was collected at initial diagnosis. Study-wide results and caveats: This model predicted ophthalmopathy progression (sensitivity roughly 70%, specificity around 72%). Blood also harbored most expanded thyroid clonotypes above 0.001 frequency. Using 13 signatures, a model distinguished ophthalmopathy from stable hyperthyroidism, reaching around 87% sensitivity and roughly 80% specificity.

Germline V gene lookup returns CDR1 SNHLY and CDR2 FYNNEI. The CDR3 runs to 14 residues. Trimming took 6 bases from V and 10 from J; bases not matched to a gene: 9. Comment on this clonotype: Its antigen remains unidentified.

The sequenced template was RNA, covering the TCR beta CDR3 region. RT-PCR was first run with HTBI primers, then multiplex PCR in a second round. Each CDR3 protein gets one entry after TCRdb re-called the multiplex PCR reads with MiXCR. Counted here are 600,000 to 950,000 distinct CDR3 sequences, approximately 40% occurring once; the ten biggest clones make up 35% to 55%. This TCR was sampled from an adult man with Graves' ophthalmopathy. The sequencing sample was made of peripheral blood. V is TRBV2 and J is TRBJ1-6, with 7 positions matching TRBD1. The chain's CDR3 is CASSDRVFGSPLHF. In DNA, the CDR3 is TGTGCCAGCAGCGACAGGGTTTTCGGGTCACCCCTCCACTTT.